This T cell receptor beta chain was documented in a study of T-cell memory formation after mild COVID-19. Study-wide background: Largely donor-specific TCR clusters were found.

With respect to this clonotype: Its antigen is still unknown.

The V end was cut by 3 bases, the J end by 6 bases, with 8 bases between. The germline gives CDR1 LGHDT, CDR2 YNNKEL (reference sequence). The CDR3 is 12 amino acids. General study points: Pre-infection memory harbored some responding clones, suggesting cross-reactive memory joined. Clones which contracted sat mainly in CM and EM if CD4+, and in EMRA if CD8+.

TCRdb analysed the 5' RACE reads with MiXCR anew, one entry per CDR3 protein. There are fewer than 650,000 distinct CDR3 sequences in the sample; less than 25% occur only once, and about 8.7% lies in the top ten. The sequenced sample was PBMCs or a T cell subset sorted from them (not recorded which). V and J are TRBV3-1 and TRBJ1-2; no clear D. The sequence was collected from an adult woman who had mild COVID-19 (a few samples of this study predate the infection). Cell type and time point are not known. The CDR3 loop reads CASSQTTNGYTF. The DNA of the CDR3 is TGTGCCAGCAGCCAGACGACAAATGGCTACACCTTC.